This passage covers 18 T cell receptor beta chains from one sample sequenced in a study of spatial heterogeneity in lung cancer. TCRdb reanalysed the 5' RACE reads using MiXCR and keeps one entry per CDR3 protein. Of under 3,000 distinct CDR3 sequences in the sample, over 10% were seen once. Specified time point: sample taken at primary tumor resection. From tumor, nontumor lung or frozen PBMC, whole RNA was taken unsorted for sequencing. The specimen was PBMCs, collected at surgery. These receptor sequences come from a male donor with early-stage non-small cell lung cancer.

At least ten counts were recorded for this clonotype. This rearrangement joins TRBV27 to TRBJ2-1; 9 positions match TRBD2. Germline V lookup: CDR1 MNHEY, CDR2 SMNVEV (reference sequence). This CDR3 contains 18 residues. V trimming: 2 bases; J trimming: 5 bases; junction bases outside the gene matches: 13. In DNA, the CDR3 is TGTGCCAGCAGTTTAAGCCCTTCAAGCGGGAGGACCGACAATGAGCAGTTCTTC. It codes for CASSLSPSSGRTDNEQFF.

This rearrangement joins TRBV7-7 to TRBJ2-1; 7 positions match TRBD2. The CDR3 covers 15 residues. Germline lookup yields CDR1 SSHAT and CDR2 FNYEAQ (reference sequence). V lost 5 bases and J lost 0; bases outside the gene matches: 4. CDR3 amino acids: CASSNGLGSYNEQFF. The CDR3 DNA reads TGTGCCAGCAGCAACGGACTAGGCTCCTACAATGAGCAGTTCTTC.

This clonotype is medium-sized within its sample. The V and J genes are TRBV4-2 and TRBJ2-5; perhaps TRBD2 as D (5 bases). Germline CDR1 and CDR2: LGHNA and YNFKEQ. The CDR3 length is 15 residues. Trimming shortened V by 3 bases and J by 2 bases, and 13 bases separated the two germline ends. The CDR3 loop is CASSHLRDPQETQYF. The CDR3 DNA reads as TGTGCCAGCAGCCATCTCCGGGATCCTCAAGAGACCCAGTACTTC.

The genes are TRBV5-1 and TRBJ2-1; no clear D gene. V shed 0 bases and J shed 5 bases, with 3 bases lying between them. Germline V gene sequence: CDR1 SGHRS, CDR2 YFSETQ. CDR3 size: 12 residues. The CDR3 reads CASSLDHNEQFF. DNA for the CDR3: TGCGCCAGCAGCTTGGACCACAATGAGCAGTTCTTC.

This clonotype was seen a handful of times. CDR3 sequence reads: CASSLGQGMGTGELFF. CDR3 sequence (DNA): TGTGCCAGTAGTCTCGGACAGGGGATGGGCACCGGGGAGCTGTTTTTT. The chain has TRBV19 and TRBJ2-2; the match to TRBD1 covers 9 bases. Germline CDR1 is LNHDA and CDR2 is SQIVND (reference sequence). The CDR3 consists of 16 residues. The V segment lost 5 bases and the J segment 4 bases; nucleotides outside the gene matches: 8.

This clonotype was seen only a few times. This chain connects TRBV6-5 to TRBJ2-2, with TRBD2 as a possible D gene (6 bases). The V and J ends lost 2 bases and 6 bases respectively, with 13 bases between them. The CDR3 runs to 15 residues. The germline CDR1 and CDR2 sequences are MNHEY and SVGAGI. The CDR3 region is CASSYGGGAAGELFF. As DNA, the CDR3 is TGTGCCAGCAGTTACGGAGGAGGGGCGGCCGGGGAGCTGTTTTTT.

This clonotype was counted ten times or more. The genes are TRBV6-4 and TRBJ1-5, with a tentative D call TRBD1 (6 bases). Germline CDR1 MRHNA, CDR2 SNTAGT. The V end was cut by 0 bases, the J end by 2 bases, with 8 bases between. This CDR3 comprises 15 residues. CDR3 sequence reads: CASSDSAGGNQPQHF. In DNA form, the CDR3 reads TGTGCCAGCAGTGACTCGGCAGGGGGCAATCAGCCCCAGCATTTT.

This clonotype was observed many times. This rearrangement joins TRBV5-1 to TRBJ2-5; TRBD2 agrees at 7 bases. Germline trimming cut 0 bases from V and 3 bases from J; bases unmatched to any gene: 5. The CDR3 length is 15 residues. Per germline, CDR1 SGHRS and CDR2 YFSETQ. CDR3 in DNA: TGCGCCAGCAGCTTGGTTGGGGGGGTGAAAGAGACCCAGTACTTC. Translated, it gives CASSLVGGVKETQYF.

CDR3 nucleotide sequence: TGTGCCAGCAGTTACTCGAAGGGGTCCGAGCAGTACTTC. It encodes CASSYSKGSEQYF. The chain is built from TRBV6-5 and TRBJ2-7, with D perhaps TRBD1 (5 bases). V was trimmed by 0 bases and J by 6 bases, leaving 9 bases between them. Germline V CDR1 and CDR2: MNHEY, SVGAGI. The CDR3 is 13 residues long.

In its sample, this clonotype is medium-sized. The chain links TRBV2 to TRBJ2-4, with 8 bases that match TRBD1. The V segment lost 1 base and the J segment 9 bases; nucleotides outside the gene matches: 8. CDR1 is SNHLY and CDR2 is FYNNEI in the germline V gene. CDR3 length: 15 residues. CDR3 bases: TGTGCCAGCAGTGAAGGAGGGGGACAGGAAGGCATTCAGTACTTC. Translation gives CASSEGGGQEGIQYF. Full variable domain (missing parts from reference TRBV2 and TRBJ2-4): EPEVTQTPSHQVTQMGQEVILRCVPISNHLYFYWYRQILGQKVEFLVSFYNNEISEKSEIFDDQFSVERPDGSNFTLKIRSTKLEDSAMYFCASSEGGGQEGIQYFGAGTRLSVL.

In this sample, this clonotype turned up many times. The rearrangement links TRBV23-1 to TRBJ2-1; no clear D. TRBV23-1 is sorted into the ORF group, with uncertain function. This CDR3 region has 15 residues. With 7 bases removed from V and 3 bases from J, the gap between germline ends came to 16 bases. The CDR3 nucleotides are TGCGCCAGCATTCTCTCACTTCACAGCTACAATGAGCAGTTCTTC. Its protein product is CASILSLHSYNEQFF.

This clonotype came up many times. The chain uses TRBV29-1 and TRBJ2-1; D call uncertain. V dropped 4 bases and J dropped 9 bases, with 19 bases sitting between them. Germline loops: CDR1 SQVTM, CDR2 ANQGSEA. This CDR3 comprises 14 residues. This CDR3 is CSVGDNGQWVEQFF. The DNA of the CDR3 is TGCAGCGTTGGAGATAACGGTCAATGGGTTGAGCAGTTCTTC.

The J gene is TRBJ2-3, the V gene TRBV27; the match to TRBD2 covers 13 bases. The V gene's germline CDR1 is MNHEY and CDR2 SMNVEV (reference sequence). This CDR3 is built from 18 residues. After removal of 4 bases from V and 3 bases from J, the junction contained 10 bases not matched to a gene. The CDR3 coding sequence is TGTGCCAGCAGTTCAGGGACTAGCGGGGCCCTGCTAACAGATACGCAGTATTTT. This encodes CASSSGTSGALLTDTQYF.

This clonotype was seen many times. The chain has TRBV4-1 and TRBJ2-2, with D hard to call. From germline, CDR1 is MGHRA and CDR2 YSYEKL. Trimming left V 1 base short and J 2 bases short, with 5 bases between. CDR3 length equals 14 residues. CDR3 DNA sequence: TGCGCCAGCAGCCAAGCCTTCAACACCGGGGAGCTGTTTTTT. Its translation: CASSQAFNTGELFF.

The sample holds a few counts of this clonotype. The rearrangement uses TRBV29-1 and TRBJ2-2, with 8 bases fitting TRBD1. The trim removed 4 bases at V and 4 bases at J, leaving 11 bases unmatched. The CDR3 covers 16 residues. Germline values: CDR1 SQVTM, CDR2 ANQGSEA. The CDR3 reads CSVVRTGDRTTGELFF. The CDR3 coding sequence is TGCAGCGTTGTCCGGACCGGGGACAGGACCACCGGGGAGCTGTTTTTT.

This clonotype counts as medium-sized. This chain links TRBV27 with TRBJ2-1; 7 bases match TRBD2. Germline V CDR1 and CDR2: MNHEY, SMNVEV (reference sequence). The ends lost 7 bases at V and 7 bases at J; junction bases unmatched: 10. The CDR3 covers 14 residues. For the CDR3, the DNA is TGTGCCAGCATCAGCGGGGAGGCTCAGAATGAGCAGTTCTTC. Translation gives CASISGEAQNEQFF.

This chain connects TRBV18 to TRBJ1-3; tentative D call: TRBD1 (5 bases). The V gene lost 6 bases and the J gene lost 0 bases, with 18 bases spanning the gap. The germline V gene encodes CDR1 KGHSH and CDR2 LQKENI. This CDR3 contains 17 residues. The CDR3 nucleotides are TGTGCCAGCTCGCACCAGAACAGGCGCAGCTCTGGAAACACCATATATTTT. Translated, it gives CASSHQNRRSSGNTIYF.

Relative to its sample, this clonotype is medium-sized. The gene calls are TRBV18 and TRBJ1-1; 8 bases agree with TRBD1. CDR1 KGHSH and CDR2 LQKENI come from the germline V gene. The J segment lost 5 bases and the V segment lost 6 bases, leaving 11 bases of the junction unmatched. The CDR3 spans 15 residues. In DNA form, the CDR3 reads TGTGCCAGCTCGGGTCGACAGGGGCGAGGGACTGAAGCTTTCTTT. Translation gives CASSGRQGRGTEAFF. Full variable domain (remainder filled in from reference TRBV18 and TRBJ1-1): NAGVMQNPRHLVRRRGQEARLRCSPMKGHSHVYWYRQLPEEGLKFMVYLQKENIIDESGMPKERFSAEFPKEGPSILRIQQVVRGDSAAYFCASSGRQGRGTEAFFGQGTRLTVV.